The 31 T cell receptor beta chains presented below share a single source sample, sequenced in a study of human T cells and chemical hapten exposure. The time point: patch test 1, 2 weeks after DPC sensitization. As to treatment: therapeutic diphenylcyclopropenone sensitization with weekly scalp DPC. TCRdb reanalysed the RACE reads using MiXCR and keeps one entry per CDR3 protein. There are 55,000 to 85,000 distinct CDR3 sequences in the sample; roughly 9.8% occur only once, and 3.3% lies in the top ten. Sequencing was performed on whole blood, taken in connection with sensitization to the hapten diphenylcyclopropenone (DPC). These receptors all stem from a woman aged 40 to 49 with alopecia areata. Some clones in this sample may be carry-over from other donors' samples.

This clonotype has at least ten counts. This sequence joins TRBV6-4 and TRBJ1-1; possibly TRBD1 for D (6 bases). The CDR3 covers 15 residues. CDR1 is MRHNA and CDR2 is SNTAGT in the germline V gene. V gave up 0 bases and J gave up 5 bases, with 13 bases separating them. The CDR3 region has the DNA TGTGCCAGCAGTGACTCTGGGGGCGGTAGTACTGAAGCTTTCTTT. Translated, it gives CASSDSGGGSTEAFF.

The sample holds a few counts of this clonotype. The chain employs TRBV6-5 and TRBJ2-3, with TRBD2 matching 11 bases. CDR1 is MNHEY and CDR2 is SVGAGI in the germline V gene. V lost 4 bases to trimming and J lost 7 bases; unmatched junction nucleotides: 4. The length of the CDR3 is 14 residues. The CDR3 sequence is CASSLAGGPYTQYF. In DNA, the CDR3 is TGTGCCAGCAGTTTAGCGGGGGGGCCTTATACGCAGTATTTT.

This clonotype has a count of ten or more. The V call is TRBV6-1, the J call TRBJ2-2, with TRBD1 as a possible D gene (6 bases). The V gene lost 4 bases and the J gene lost 5 bases, with 14 bases spanning the gap. The CDR3 sequence is 15 residues long. Per germline, CDR1 MNHNS and CDR2 SASEGT. CDR3 loop: CASSVGTQLTGELFF. The CDR3, as DNA: TGTGCCAGCAGTGTAGGGACACAACTGACCGGGGAGCTGTTTTTT.

This clonotype has at least ten counts. The rearrangement joins TRBV19 to TRBJ2-7; D not resolved. Looked up from germline, CDR1 is LNHDA and CDR2 is SQIVND (reference sequence). V lost 0 bases and J lost 4, with 10 bases in between. This CDR3 has 14 residues. The CDR3 reads CASSIDLGPYEQYF. In DNA form, the CDR3 reads TGTGCCAGTAGTATAGATCTCGGTCCATACGAGCAGTACTTC.

This clonotype has only a few counts. A much bigger clone sits one base away, suggesting this may be a read error. The rearrangement links TRBV7-2 to TRBJ2-1; a possible D gene is TRBD2 (6 bases). CDR1 is SGHTA and CDR2 is FQGNSA in the germline V gene. The CDR3 length is 13 residues. The V gene lost 7 bases and the J gene lost 10 bases, with 17 bases spanning the gap. DNA for the CDR3: TGTGCCAGCAACCACGATCTTACTAGCGAGCAGTTCTTC. It translates to CASNHDLTSEQFF.

At least ten counts were recorded for this clonotype. J is TRBJ2-7 and V is TRBV5-1; 7 nucleotides agree with TRBD2. With V trimmed by 6 bases and J by 4 bases, 7 bases remained unmatched. CDR1 and CDR2 (germline): SGHRS, YFSETQ. The CDR3 is 13 amino acids. CDR3: CASTGTTHYEQYF. The CDR3 nucleotides are TGCGCCAGCACCGGGACTACCCATTACGAGCAGTACTTC.

The table lists this clonotype with many counts. The chain recombines TRBV11-2 with TRBJ2-3, with D uncertain. Germline V gene data show CDR1 as SGHAT and CDR2 as FQNNGV. CDR3 size: 13 residues. Deletions cut 7 bases from V and 4 bases from J, with 12 bases between. The CDR3 DNA follows: TGTGCCAGCACCACCTTAGAGGCAGATACGCAGTATTTT. Translated: CASTTLEADTQYF.

This clonotype was observed many times. The chain combines TRBV11-2 with TRBJ2-1, with D possibly being TRBD1 (6 bases). V lost 0 bases and J lost 7, with 10 bases in between. The germline V gene encodes CDR1 SGHAT and CDR2 FQNNGV. The CDR3 length is 14 residues. CDR3 coding DNA: TGTGCCAGCAGCTTAGAGGGGGCTAGGAATGAGCAGTTCTTC. It is translated as CASSLEGARNEQFF.

This clonotype appeared a few times. V usage is TRBV27 and J usage is TRBJ2-7, with 8 bases that match TRBD2. Germline V gene data show CDR1 as MNHEY and CDR2 as SMNVEV (reference sequence). Trimming took 0 bases from V and 3 from J; bases not matched to a gene: 4. The CDR3 length is 15 residues. CDR3 nucleotide sequence: TGTGCCAGCAGTTTATCGATTAGCGGGAACTACGAGCAGTACTTC. Its protein is CASSLSISGNYEQYF.

The J gene is TRBJ2-3, the V gene TRBV7-2, with TRBD2 matching 8 bases. CDR1 and CDR2 (germline): SGHTA, FQGNSA. V gave up 1 base and J gave up 6 bases; unmatched junction bases: 6. The CDR3 has 15 amino acids. The CDR3 region has the DNA TGTGCCAGCAGCTTAGATCGGGGGGGATGGGATACGCAGTATTTT. It codes for CASSLDRGGWDTQYF.

In this sample, this clonotype turned up many times. The rearrangement uses TRBV18 and TRBJ1-5; D unclear. Trimming removed 5 bases from V and 3 bases from J, with 11 bases in between. This CDR3 is 14 amino acids long. The germline V gene encodes CDR1 KGHSH and CDR2 LQKENI. The CDR3 spells CASSYGFLNQPQHF. CDR3 bases: TGTGCCAGCTCATACGGGTTTCTCAATCAGCCCCAGCATTTT. Looking up the rest from reference TRBV18 and TRBJ1-5 gives the full variable domain: NAGVMQNPRHLVRRRGQEARLRCSPMKGHSHVYWYRQLPEEGLKFMVYLQKENIIDESGMPKERFSAEFPKEGPSILRIQQVVRGDSAAYFCASSYGFLNQPQHFGDGTRLSIL.

This clonotype was detected ten times or more. The chain recombines TRBV5-4 with TRBJ1-4; no definite D call. CDR1 and CDR2 (germline): SGHNT, YYREEE (reference sequence). This CDR3 contains 14 residues. V lost 5 bases, J lost 5 bases, and 13 bases lay in between. The CDR3 region has the DNA TGTGCCAGCAGTGCGGACCTCCTAAATGAAAAACTGTTTTTT. Translating it yields CASSADLLNEKLFF.

The chain is built from TRBV4-1 and TRBJ2-1, with 8 bases identical to TRBD2. Germline CDR1 MGHRA, CDR2 YSYEKL. This CDR3 has 16 residues. The V gene end was trimmed by 6 bases and the J gene end by 0 bases; junction bases not matched to a gene: 7. The CDR3 sequence is CASRPRGLGSYNEQFF. In nucleotides, the CDR3 is TGCGCCAGCAGACCCCGGGGACTAGGCTCCTACAATGAGCAGTTCTTC.

There are many counts of this clonotype. The chain combines TRBV5-1 with TRBJ2-1, with D uncertain. The CDR3 covers 11 residues. V was clipped by 5 bases and J by 8 bases, with 8 bases between them. CDR1 and CDR2 from the germline V gene are SGHRS and YFSETQ. The CDR3, as DNA: TGCGCCAGCAGGGAGAGTTATGAGCAGTTCTTC. Its protein product is CASRESYEQFF.

Ten or more counts support this clonotype. The chain employs TRBV20-1 and TRBJ2-2, with TRBD1 matching 9 bases. This CDR3 is built from 15 residues. Germline-derived CDR1 and CDR2 are DFQATT and SNEGSKA (reference sequence). V gave up 1 base and J gave up 5 bases; unmatched junction bases: 5. CDR3 amino acids: CSARVDRGRTGELFF. The CDR3 DNA reads TGCAGTGCTAGAGTGGACAGGGGAAGAACCGGGGAGCTGTTTTTT.

This clonotype has ten or more counts. This sequence joins TRBV6-2 or TRBV6-3 and TRBJ2-7; D is uncertain. Germline-derived CDR1 and CDR2 are MNHEY and SVGEGT. V lost 2 bases and J 4 bases, leaving 9 bases between the germline ends. The CDR3 contains 13 residues. CDR3 sequence (DNA): TGTGCCAGCAGTTACGTGACTTCTTACGAGCAGTACTTC. Protein: CASSYVTSYEQYF.

This clonotype has a count of ten or more. The chain employs TRBV6-1 and TRBJ1-2; 10 nucleotides line up with TRBD1. This CDR3 is 18 amino acids long. V shed 4 bases and J 4 bases; nucleotides not matched to a gene: 15. Germline V gene data show CDR1 as MNHNS and CDR2 as SASEGT. The CDR3 bases are TGTGCCAGCAGTGCAGGATTTATCGGGACAGGGGCACGCTATGGCTACACCTTC. Translation gives CASSAGFIGTGARYGYTF.

This clonotype showed up many times. CDR3 nucleotide sequence: TGTGCCAGCAGCTTTGGGGGATCCAATCAGCCCCAGCATTTT. This gives the protein CASSFGGSNQPQHF. The chain joins TRBV5-6 to TRBJ1-5, with D possibly TRBD1 on 5 matching bases. V was pared by 2 bases and J by 3 bases, with 9 bases between. The CDR3 extends over 14 amino acids. CDR1 and CDR2 (germline): SGHDT, YYEEEE.

The chain couples TRBV7-6 to TRBJ1-1; 8 bases are shared with TRBD1. V was pared by 5 bases and J by 4 bases, with 6 bases of the junction left unmatched. This CDR3 has 14 residues. In germline, CDR1 is SGHVS, CDR2 FNYEAQ. The chain's CDR3 is CASSPATGGTEAFF. CDR3 DNA sequence: TGTGCCAGCAGCCCCGCCACAGGGGGCACTGAAGCTTTCTTT.

This clonotype was seen ten or more times. V is TRBV7-9 and J is TRBJ1-1; 8 positions agree with TRBD1. J was trimmed by 5 bases and V by 4 bases; bases with no gene match: 6. The CDR3 is made up of 14 amino acids. The V gene's germline CDR1 is SEHNR and CDR2 FQNEAQ (reference sequence). The CDR3 spells CASSWSTGETEAFF. CDR3 nucleotides: TGTGCCAGCAGCTGGTCGACAGGGGAGACTGAAGCTTTCTTT.

In this sample, this clonotype turned up many times. The chain uses TRBV6-7 and TRBJ1-6; maybe TRBD1 (6 bases). TRBV6-7 belongs to the ORF category, with a function that is uncertain. The CDR3 loop spans 17 amino acids. Deletions cut 0 bases from V and 5 bases from J, with 14 bases between. CDR3 amino acids: CASSYSKAGEDNSPLHF. The CDR3 coding sequence is TGTGCCAGCAGTTACTCGAAGGCAGGGGAAGATAATTCACCCCTCCACTTT.

Only a few counts were recorded for this clonotype. This sequence joins TRBV29-1 and TRBJ2-2; D tentatively reads TRBD1 or TRBD2 (5 bases each). V lost 7 bases and J 1 base, leaving 13 bases between the germline ends. Germline assignment: CDR1 SQVTM and CDR2 ANQGSEA. The CDR3 spans 14 residues. Written as DNA, the CDR3 is TGCAGCGCTCACTGGGACGGGAACACCGGGGAGCTGTTTTTT. This encodes CSAHWDGNTGELFF.

This clonotype turned up a few times. This chain joins TRBV5-1 and TRBJ1-1, with D possibly being TRBD1 (6 bases). The CDR3 has 15 residues. V lost 4 bases and J lost 0, with 13 bases in between. Germline V gene lookup returns CDR1 SGHRS and CDR2 YFSETQ. CDR3 residues: CASSTQGSLNTEAFF. CDR3 bases: TGCGCCAGCAGCACACAGGGTTCCCTGAACACTGAAGCTTTCTTT.

This clonotype showed up many times. The chain couples TRBV5-1 to TRBJ2-7; the match to TRBD1 covers 7 bases. V lost 0 bases, J lost 4 bases, and 13 bases stayed unmatched. Germline V gives CDR1 SGHRS, CDR2 YFSETQ. The CDR3 loop spans 17 amino acids. The CDR3 DNA sequence: TGCGCCAGCAGCTTGGGGATCCAAGGACAGGAAAGATACGAGCAGTACTTC. Protein sequence: CASSLGIQGQERYEQYF. Filled out from reference TRBV5-1 and TRBJ2-7, the complete variable domain reads KAGVTQTPRYLIKTRGQQVTLSCSPISGHRSVSWYQQTPGQGLQFLFEYFSETQRNKGNFPGRFSGRQFSNSRSEMNVSTLELGDSALYLCASSLGIQGQERYEQYFGPGTRLTVT.

This sequence joins TRBV6-4 and TRBJ2-3; no reliable D call. The CDR3 is made up of 13 amino acids. From germline, CDR1 is MRHNA and CDR2 SNTAGT. With 2 bases removed from V and 2 bases from J, the gap between germline ends came to 5 bases. CDR3 in amino acids: CASSDGNTDTQYF. The CDR3 nucleotides read TGTGCCAGCAGTGACGGAAACACAGATACGCAGTATTTT.

This clonotype was found many times. The V and J genes are TRBV7-2 and TRBJ2-7, with 10 bases that match TRBD1. This CDR3 is 15 amino acids long. V lost 6 bases to trimming and J lost 3 bases; unmatched junction nucleotides: 8. The germline CDR1 and CDR2 sequences are SGHTA and FQGNSA. CDR3 amino acids: CASRFRDRGVYEQYF. The CDR3, as DNA: TGTGCCAGCAGGTTTAGGGACAGGGGTGTCTACGAGCAGTACTTC.

This clonotype was found a few times. The CDR3 region has the DNA TGCGCCAGCAGCTTGGGAGGACAGCCAAGCACAGATACGCAGTATTTT. It translates to CASSLGGQPSTDTQYF. The chain carries TRBV5-1 and TRBJ2-3; D might be TRBD1 (6 bases). CDR1 is SGHRS, CDR2 YFSETQ, per germline. Deletions cut 0 bases from V and 0 bases from J, with 11 bases between. This CDR3 has 16 residues.

In its sample, this clonotype was seen many times. V gene TRBV2 combines with J gene TRBJ1-1; D ambiguous. The V gene lost 1 base and the J gene lost 5 bases, with 8 bases spanning the gap. Germline CDR1 SNHLY, CDR2 FYNNEI. There are 13 residues in the CDR3. In DNA form, the CDR3 reads TGTGCCAGCAGTGAAGGCCGGGAAACTGAAGCTTTCTTT. This codes for CASSEGRETEAFF. Looking up the rest from reference TRBV2 and TRBJ1-1 gives the full variable domain: EPEVTQTPSHQVTQMGQEVILRCVPISNHLYFYWYRQILGQKVEFLVSFYNNEISEKSEIFDDQFSVERPDGSNFTLKIRSTKLEDSAMYFCASSEGRETEAFFGQGTRLTVV.

This clonotype was observed many times. The chain combines TRBV4-1 with TRBJ2-7; 7 bases line up with TRBD1. V shed 1 base, J shed 2 bases, and the junction held 2 bases outside the gene matches. This CDR3 has 14 amino acids. Germline CDR1 is MGHRA and CDR2 is YSYEKL. CDR3: CASSQARGPYEQYF. The CDR3 bases are TGCGCCAGCAGCCAAGCGAGGGGGCCCTACGAGCAGTACTTC.

Only a few counts were recorded for this clonotype. The chain couples TRBV5-4 to TRBJ2-3; D not resolved. Per the germline V gene, CDR1 is SGHNT and CDR2 is YYREEE (reference sequence). The CDR3 has 14 residues. The V gene lost 0 bases and the J gene lost 0 bases, with 5 bases spanning the gap. This CDR3 reads CASSLELSTDTQYF. The CDR3 DNA is TGTGCCAGCAGCTTGGAGTTAAGCACAGATACGCAGTATTTT.

This clonotype was counted only a few times. The chain is built from TRBV27 and TRBJ1-2; 9 bases fit TRBD1. The CDR3 extends over 15 amino acids. Germline CDR1 is MNHEY and CDR2 is SMNVEV (reference sequence). V lost 5 bases and J lost 5; bases outside the gene matches: 9. CDR3 bases: TGTGCCAGCAGTCTACAGGGGGCAGGTAGATATGGCTACACCTTC. Translating it yields CASSLQGAGRYGYTF.